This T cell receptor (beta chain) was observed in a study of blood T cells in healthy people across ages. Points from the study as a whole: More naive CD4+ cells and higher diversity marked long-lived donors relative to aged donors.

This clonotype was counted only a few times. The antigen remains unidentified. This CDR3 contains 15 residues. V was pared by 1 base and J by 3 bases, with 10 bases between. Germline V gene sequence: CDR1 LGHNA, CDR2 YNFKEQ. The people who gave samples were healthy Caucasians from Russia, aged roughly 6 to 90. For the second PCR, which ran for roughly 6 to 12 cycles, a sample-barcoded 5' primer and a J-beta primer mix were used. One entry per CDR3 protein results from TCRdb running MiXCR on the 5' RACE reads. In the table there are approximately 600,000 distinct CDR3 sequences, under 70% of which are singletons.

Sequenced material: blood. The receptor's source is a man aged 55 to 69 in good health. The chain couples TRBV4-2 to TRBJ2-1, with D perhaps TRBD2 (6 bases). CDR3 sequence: CASSQAGGDYNEQFF. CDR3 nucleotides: TGTGCCAGCAGCCAAGCGGGCGGGGACTACAATGAGCAGTTCTTC.